A selection of T cell receptor beta chains follows, all from one sample in a study of control samples from healthy donors and cancer patients. The repertoire was sequenced with immunoSEQ multiplex PCR; TCRdb's copy has only in-frame clones and lacks some. The table lists 90,000 to 150,000 clones, around nine tenths of them singletons. Sequenced material: blood. The receptors stem from a man younger than 40 in good health. Each CDR3 is given with its conserved first and last residue. D genes are given only for firm matches. The listing skips clone size in some rows; elsewhere it reads once, few, many or a size class.

>TRBV18|-|-|TRBJ1-1
TGTGCCAGCTCACCGCAAGAGGACTCCGGGACTGAAGCTTTCTTT
CASSPQEDSGTEAFF
>TRBV9|-|-|TRBJ1-2
TGTGCCAGCAGTGCTAGTACCGGGTCTGTGGTCCATGGCTACACCTTC
CASSASTGSVVHGYTF
>TRBV27|-|-|TRBJ2-5
TGTGCCAGCAGTCCCGGGACCCAGGAGACCCAGTACTTC
CASSPGTQETQYF
>TRBV15|TRBD1|-|TRBJ1-4
TGTGCCACCAGCAGCCACTTACAGGGGGGTCGGGTTAATGAAAAACTGTTTTTT
CATSSHLQGGRVNEKLFF
>TRBV10-3|TRBD1|once|TRBJ2-1
TGTGCCATCAGTGAGCCCGACCCCGGGACAGCTCTATCGTTTAGCTCCTACAATGAGCAGTTCTTC
CAISEPDPGTALSFSSYNEQFF
>TRBV9|-|-|TRBJ1-3
TGTGCCAGCAGGTTCGGGTCTTCTGGAAACACCATATATTTT
CASRFGSSGNTIYF
>TRBV25-1|TRBD2|-|TRBJ2-1
TGTGCCAGCAGTGAAGATAGTTCCCTAGCGGGTCACAATGAGCAGTTCTTC
CASSEDSSLAGHNEQFF
>TRBV5-6|-|-|TRBJ1-2
TGTGCCAGCAGCCCGGGGGCTAGGATCGTATTTGACTATGGCTACACCTTC
CASSPGARIVFDYGYTF
>TRBV29-1|TRBD1|-|TRBJ1-1
TGCAGCGTCGACGTAGGGGGCGCGAAGACTGAAGCTTTCTTT
CSVDVGGAKTEAFF
>TRBV7-9|TRBD1|-|TRBJ1-1
TGTGCCAGCTGCAAGGGGGCGAGCACTGAAGCTTTCTTT
CASCKGASTEAFF
>TRBV27|-|-|TRBJ1-1
TGTGCCAGCAGTTTGGGTATGGGGGGAGAAGCTTTCTTT
CASSLGMGGEAFF
>TRBV5-6|-|-|TRBJ1-1
TGTGCCAGCAGCGCCGGGTATGAAGCTTTCTTT
CASSAGYEAFF
>TRBV10-3|TRBD2|-|TRBJ2-3
TGTGCCATCAGTCCCGGCGGGGGGGCCCTAACAGATACGCAGTATTTT
CAISPGGGALTDTQYF
>TRBV27|-|-|TRBJ1-2
TGTGCCAGCAGTCCGGCCGGGCGGGGTGGCTACACCTTC
CASSPAGRGGYTF
>TRBV27|TRBD1|-|TRBJ1-5
TGTGCCAGCAGACAGGGGGCAAGTCAGCCCCAGCATTTT
CASRQGASQPQHF
>TRBV3-1/TRBV3-2|-|-|TRBJ1-2
TGTGCCAGCAGCCTGAGGCAGGACTATGGCTACACCTTC
CASSLRQDYGYTF
>TRBV9|TRBD2|-|TRBJ2-5
TGTCCCAGCAGCGTAGCTACGTTAGCGGGGGGGCGGGGGGAGACCCAGTACTTC
CPSSVATLAGGRGETQYF
>TRBV3-1/TRBV3-2|-|-|TRBJ1-1
TGTGCCAGCAGCCAAGTAAGGTACACTGAAGCTTTCTTT
CASSQVRYTEAFF
>TRBV2|TRBD1|-|TRBJ1-2
TGTGCCAGCAGTGGACAGGGTACCTATGGCTACACCTTC
CASSGQGTYGYTF
>TRBV6-5|TRBD1|-|TRBJ1-1
TGTGCCAGCAGTTACACCCCCGGGACAGGGGGCTCCCGAGCTTTCTTT
CASSYTPGTGGSRAFF
>TRBV5-6|TRBD2|-|TRBJ2-3
TGTGCCAGCAGCCTATACCTAGCGGGTGCAGATACGCAGTATTTT
CASSLYLAGADTQYF
>TRBV19|-|-|TRBJ2-7
TGTGCCAGTAGCCCCACCGCCTCCTACGAGCAGTACTTC
CASSPTASYEQYF
>TRBV10-3|-|-|TRBJ1-1
TGTGCCGCAATGACGGGAATGAACACTGAAGCTTTCTTT
CAAMTGMNTEAFF
>TRBV7-9|TRBD1|-|TRBJ2-4
TGTGCCAGCAGCCCGACCGGGACAGGGCAAAACATTCAGTACTTC
CASSPTGTGQNIQYF
>TRBV28|TRBD1|-|TRBJ2-1
TGTGCCAGCACTTCCGGGACAGGGGTCCGTATTGAGCAGTTCTTC
CASTSGTGVRIEQFF
>TRBV7-9|-|-|TRBJ1-1
TGTGCCAGCTTTGGACAGTCCAACACTGAAGCTTTCTTT
CASFGQSNTEAFF
>TRBV4-2|TRBD1|-|TRBJ2-7
TGTGCCAGCAGCCAAGAGGAGGACAGGGGAGGCGAGCAGTACTTC
CASSQEEDRGGEQYF
>TRBV5-4|-|-|TRBJ1-3
TGTGCCAGCAGCCCCCGGTGGGGGGGAAACACCATATATTTT
CASSPRWGGNTIYF
>TRBV30|-|-|TRBJ1-5
TGTGCCTGGAGTGTCCGAAGAAATCAGCCCCAGCATTTT
CAWSVRRNQPQHF
>TRBV6-1|-|-|TRBJ1-1
TGTGCCAGCAGTGAACAATCGGGTAAGGTTGAAGCTTTCTTT
CASSEQSGKVEAFF
>TRBV5-5|-|once|TRBJ1-5
TGTGCCAGCAGCTTCTGGGGTGGCTCTGATCAGCCCCAGCATTTT
CASSFWGGSDQPQHF
>TRBV7-9|-|-|TRBJ1-1
TGTGCCAGCAGCTTATGGCTGAACACTGAAGCTTTCTTT
CASSLWLNTEAFF
>TRBV10-3|-|-|TRBJ1-2
TGTGCCATCAGTGAGTCGGGAGGGATTGGTGGCTACACCTTC
CAISESGGIGGYTF
>TRBV4-1|-|-|TRBJ1-5
TGCGCCAGCAGCCAAGTATCTGATAGCAATCAGCCCCAGCATTTT
CASSQVSDSNQPQHF
>TRBV3-1/TRBV3-2|-|-|TRBJ1-1
TGTGCCAGCAGCCAAGAGTTGAGGACATCGAACACTGAAGCTTTCTTT
CASSQELRTSNTEAFF
>TRBV2|-|few|TRBJ1-6
TGTGCCAGAGGGACCTCCTATAATTCACCCCTCCACTTT
CARGTSYNSPLHF
>TRBV28|-|once|TRBJ2-4
TGTGCCAGCAGTGCACAAGGGGCAGTTGGCGACATTCAGTACTTC
CASSAQGAVGDIQYF